This TCR beta chain was sequenced in a study of cytomegalovirus exposure and HLA in healthy donors. Both 60 Vbeta primers and 13 Jbeta primers went into the PCR. The method was immunoSEQ multiplex PCR; TCRdb's version includes in-frame clones alone and lacks a portion of them. This table has about 190,000 clones, about four fifths appearing once. The germline V gene has CDR1 PRHDT and CDR2 FYEKMQ (reference sequence). This CDR3 is built from 14 residues. Trimming took 5 bases from V and 4 from J; bases not matched to a gene: 5. This clone has a handful of counts. What it recognizes is unknown. At the DNA level, this CDR3 is encoded by other sequences in the same sample as well. Points from the study as a whole: CMV serostatus was the only recorded immune exposure for donors. Earlier analysis yielded a pattern in which most TCR beta V segments were productive about 90% or about 30% of the time.

This TCR derives from a woman aged 50 to 65 in good health and CMV-seronegative. The sample taken for sequencing was PBMCs. The chain combines TRBV13 with TRBJ1-5; 7 bases are shared with TRBD1. The CDR3 loop is CASSQGTANQPQHF. The CDR3 DNA reads as TGTGCCAGCAGCCAGGGGACAGCTAATCAGCCCCAGCATTTT. Variable domain in full (rest from reference TRBV13 and TRBJ1-5): AAGVIQSPRHLIKEKRETATLKCYPIPRHDTVYWYQQGPGQDPQFLISFYEKMQSDKGSIPDRFSAQQFSDYHSELNMSSLELGDSALYFCASSQGTANQPQHFGDGTRLSIL.